These T cell receptor beta chains were read from a single sample in a study of beta chain features in type 1 diabetes. Sequenced by immunoSEQ multiplex PCR; TCRdb stores in-frame clones only, minus some. The sample includes roughly 730,000 clones, about an eighth of them seen just once. Sequenced: naive CD4+ T cells from blood. These receptors came from a man between 18 and 35 years old with type 1 diabetes. CDR3s include the opening cysteine and the closing phenylalanine or tryptophan. D genes are given only for firm matches. For some rows the clone size is stated as once, few or many, or as a class when expanded; others skip it.

TRBJ1-2 TRBV11-3 NA NA CASSLDGRYGYTF TGTGCCAGCAGCTTGGACGGGCGCTATGGCTACACCTTC
TRBJ1-2 TRBV18 NA NA CASSPGEDYGYTF TGTGCCAGCTCCCCAGGGGAGGACTATGGCTACACCTTC
TRBJ2-2 TRBV30 few NA CAWSLGPNTGELFF TGTGCCTGGAGTTTAGGGCCGAACACCGGGGAGCTGTTTTTT
TRBJ1-6 TRBV4-1 few NA CASSQEDRPSPLHF TGCGCCAGCAGCCAAGAGGATAGGCCCTCACCCCTCCACTTT
TRBJ2-1 TRBV6-1 few NA CASSAQGPEQFF TGTGCCAGCAGTGCCCAGGGACCTGAGCAGTTCTTC
TRBJ1-5 TRBV10-3 few NA CAISEGNQPQHF TGTGCCATCAGTGAGGGTAATCAGCCCCAGCATTTT
TRBJ2-5 TRBV6-1 NA NA CASTWASEETQYF TGTGCCAGCACTTGGGCTAGCGAGGAGACCCAGTACTTC
TRBJ2-1 TRBV12-5 few NA CAVKQASSYNEQFF TGTGCCGTTAAACAGGCCAGCTCCTACAATGAGCAGTTCTTC
TRBJ1-2 TRBV29-1 NA TRBD1 CSVDGQAPTYGYTF TGCAGCGTGGACGGACAGGCCCCAACGTATGGCTACACCTTC
TRBJ1-2 TRBV28 NA NA CASRAGTDYGYTF TGTGCCAGCAGGGCAGGGACGGACTATGGCTACACCTTC
TRBJ2-7 TRBV5-1 NA NA CASKDTDAEQYF TGCGCCAGTAAGGACACAGATGCCGAGCAGTACTTC
TRBJ2-7 TRBV6-6 NA TRBD1 CASSLDWDRSYEQYF TGTGCCAGCAGCTTAGATTGGGACAGATCCTACGAGCAGTACTTC
TRBJ1-3 TRBV6-5 few NA CASSYLGGDRNTIYF TGTGCCAGCAGTTACCTCGGAGGGGATCGAAACACCATATATTTT
TRBJ2-5 TRBV14 NA NA CASSQVQGDETQYF TGTGCCAGCAGCCAAGTGCAAGGGGATGAGACCCAGTACTTC
TRBJ1-2 TRBV4-2 NA NA CASSQALGVGTYGYTF TGTGCCAGCAGCCAGGCCCTAGGGGTGGGGACATATGGCTACACCTTC
TRBJ1-2 TRBV10-3 NA TRBD1 CAISESTGSYGYTF TGTGCCATCAGTGAGTCGACAGGGAGCTATGGCTACACCTTC
TRBJ2-1 TRBV5-1 few TRBD2 CASSPPTSGDYNEQFF TGCGCCAGCAGCCCCCCAACTAGCGGGGATTACAATGAGCAGTTCTTC
TRBJ1-2 TRBV10-1 NA NA CASSEGSYGYTF TGCGCCAGCAGTGAGGGTTCCTATGGCTACACCTTC
TRBJ1-3 TRBV7-2 NA NA CASSLAVIAGNTIYF TGTGCCAGCAGCTTAGCTGTGATAGCGGGAAACACCATATATTTT
TRBJ1-6 TRBV5-1 NA NA CASSPRQERGPLHF TGCGCCAGCAGCCCCAGACAGGAGAGGGGACCCCTCCACTTT
TRBJ2-7 TRBV30 few NA CAWSVKGSYEQYF TGTGCCTGGAGTGTAAAGGGCTCCTACGAGCAGTACTTC
TRBJ1-4 TRBV30 few NA CAWSGTVDEKLFF TGTGCCTGGAGTGGGACAGTAGATGAAAAACTGTTTTTT
TRBJ1-5 TRBV30 few NA CAWSIGGDDQPQHF TGTGCCTGGAGTATAGGTGGAGACGATCAGCCCCAGCATTTT
TRBJ2-2 TRBV19 few NA CATRRAPANTGELFF TGTGCCACCCGGCGGGCCCCCGCGAACACCGGGGAGCTGTTTTTT
TRBJ1-5 TRBV30 NA TRBD1 CAWSVGQDYYSNQPQHF TGTGCCTGGAGTGTAGGACAGGATTATTATAGCAATCAGCCCCAGCATTTT
TRBJ2-2 TRBV6-5 NA NA CASSRGQTGELFF TGTGCCAGCAGTAGGGGTCAAACCGGGGAGCTGTTTTTT
TRBJ1-2 TRBV2 few NA CASSDPRGNYGYTF TGTGCCAGCAGTGACCCCCGGGGGAACTATGGCTACACCTTC
TRBJ2-6 TRBV11-2 few NA CASSLGLSSGANVLTF TGTGCCAGCAGCTTAGGACTTAGCTCTGGGGCCAACGTCCTGACTTTC
TRBJ1-6 TRBV30 few TRBD1 CASDREGSPLHF TGTGCCTCGGACAGGGAGGGTTCACCCCTCCACTTT
TRBJ1-1 TRBV18 NA TRBD1 CASSPGDSRLEAFF TGTGCCAGCTCACCGGGGGACAGCCGACTTGAAGCTTTCTTT
TRBJ2-6 TRBV7-9 NA NA CASSHDRTPVISGANVLTF TGTGCCAGCAGTCACGACCGGACACCGGTAATCTCTGGGGCCAACGTCCTGACTTTC
TRBJ1-2 TRBV5-5 few TRBD1 CASSFLDSTGRGYTF TGTGCCAGCAGCTTTCTGGATTCGACAGGGAGAGGCTACACCTTC
TRBJ1-5 TRBV4-1 NA TRBD1 CASSQARTGVDGQPQHF TGCGCCAGCAGCCAGGCGAGGACAGGGGTGGATGGTCAGCCCCAGCATTTT
TRBJ1-2 TRBV23-1 many NA CASKLGSYGYTF TGCGCCAGCAAACTGGGTAGCTATGGCTACACCTTC
TRBJ2-4 TRBV15 NA TRBD1 CATSRVDRGNIQYF TGTGCCACCAGCAGAGTGGACAGGGGAAACATTCAGTACTTC
TRBJ1-2 TRBV5-1 NA NA CASSPGTGYGYTF TGCGCCAGCAGCCCCGGGACGGGCTATGGCTACACCTTC
TRBJ2-7 TRBV25-1 few NA CASSTSYRFRYEQYF TGTGCCAGCAGTACTAGTTACAGGTTTCGCTACGAGCAGTACTTC
TRBJ1-1 TRBV29-1 few NA CSVEGLNTEAFF TGCAGCGTTGAAGGATTGAACACTGAAGCTTTCTTT
TRBJ2-7 TRBV7-9 NA TRBD1 CASSLAGQASYEQYF TGTGCCAGCAGCTTAGCCGGACAGGCTTCCTACGAGCAGTACTTC
TRBJ2-7 TRBV7-2 few TRBD2 CASSAFGLAYEQYF TGTGCCAGCAGCGCTTTTGGACTAGCCTACGAGCAGTACTTC
TRBJ2-3 TRBV29-1 few NA CSVDRYGTDTQYF TGCAGCGTTGATCGCTACGGCACAGATACGCAGTATTTT
TRBJ1-2 TRBV29-1 NA NA CSAKRQGGGYTF TGCAGCGCTAAAAGGCAGGGAGGAGGCTACACCTTC
TRBJ2-4 TRBV15 NA NA CATSRERLRSKNIQYF TGTGCCACCAGCAGAGAGAGATTACGTTCCAAAAACATTCAGTACTTC
TRBJ1-1 TRBV5-1 NA NA CASSLQGVDTEAFF TGCGCCAGCAGCTTACAGGGAGTGGACACTGAAGCTTTCTTT
TRBJ1-5 TRBV6-1 NA NA CASSDGHSVNQPQHF TGTGCCAGCAGTGATGGACACAGTGTAAATCAGCCCCAGCATTTT
TRBJ2-5 TRBV6-1 NA TRBD1 CASTDRVETQYF TGTGCCAGTACGGACAGGGTAGAGACCCAGTACTTC
TRBJ1-6 TRBV7-6 NA TRBD1 CASSIGLGQGESPLHF TGTGCCAGCAGCATAGGCCTGGGACAGGGGGAATCACCCCTCCACTTT
TRBJ1-2 TRBV30 NA TRBD1 CSRDSNSGGYTF TGTTCCCGGGACAGTAACAGCGGTGGCTACACCTTC
TRBJ1-4 TRBV30 NA NA CAWATNEKLFF TGTGCCTGGGCAACTAATGAAAAACTGTTTTTT
TRBJ1-1 TRBV21-1 NA NA CASSPPSSSYFEAFF TGTGCCAGCAGCCCACCCAGCAGCTCGTACTTTGAAGCTTTCTTT
TRBJ2-3 TRBV10-3 NA NA CAISRRVDLSTDTQYF TGTGCCATCAGTCGCAGGGTGGACCTTAGCACAGATACGCAGTATTTT
TRBJ2-7 TRBV2 NA TRBD1 CASSGTGAVEQYF TGTGCCAGCAGTGGGACAGGGGCCGTCGAGCAGTACTTC
TRBJ1-1 TRBV4-2 NA NA CASSQGGRSMNTEAFF TGTGCCAGCAGCCAGGGGGGACGGTCCATGAACACTGAAGCTTTCTTT
TRBJ2-3 TRBV6-6 NA TRBD1 CASARRDRAADTQYF TGTGCCAGCGCGCGCCGGGACAGGGCTGCAGATACGCAGTATTTT
TRBJ1-2 TRBV13 few NA CATRIGSFPSIANYGYTF TGTGCCACCAGGATCGGGAGTTTCCCTTCTATCGCTAACTATGGCTACACCTTC
TRBJ1-1 TRBV5-4 few NA CASSLNTEAFF TGTGCCAGCAGCTTGAACACTGAAGCTTTCTTT
TRBJ1-5 TRBV2 few TRBD1 CASSRQGMSNQPQHF TGTGCCAGCAGTCGACAGGGGATGAGCAATCAGCCCCAGCATTTT
TRBJ2-2 TRBV7-9 NA NA CASSSNTGELFF TGTGCCAGCAGCTCTAACACCGGGGAGCTGTTTTTT
TRBJ1-1 TRBV28 NA TRBD1 CASSSPQGIGFEAFF TGTGCCAGCAGTTCGCCACAGGGGATAGGATTTGAAGCTTTCTTT
TRBJ1-2 TRBV6-5 few NA CASSLNNYGYTF TGTGCCAGCAGTTTGAATAACTATGGCTACACCTTC